The source of this TCR beta chain is a study of blood T cell repertoires in COVID-19. Looking at the study overall: T cells, B-cell-depleted T cells, or PBMCs supplied cDNA or gDNA.

Per the original data handling: Amplified reference gene primers provided the basis for estimating nucleated cell counts. Data came from immunoSEQ multiplex PCR; TCRdb stores just in-frame clones and leaves some out. The DNA was the basis for D and trimming; V, J and clone size are from that table. The sample lists roughly 78,000 clones; roughly 85% were seen once. Unmatched junction bases numbered 15, after V lost 4 bases and J lost 5 bases. From germline, CDR1 is SGHNT and CDR2 YYREEE (reference sequence). This CDR3 contains 17 residues. The sample taken for sequencing was peripheral blood. The clonotype comes from a woman aged 80 or over with acute or convalescent COVID-19. This chain links TRBV5-4 with TRBJ2-1, with 7 bases identical to TRBD2. The CDR3: CASSRKRGGSVDNEQFF. DNA of the CDR3: TGTGCCAGCAGCCGTAAGCGAGGCGGGAGTGTTGACAATGAGCAGTTCTTC.